This T cell receptor (beta chain) is drawn from a study of blood T cell repertoires in COVID-19. For the study at large: Samples representing acute and convalescent COVID-19 were sourced from the United States, Italy and Spain.

Using immunoSEQ multiplex PCR, the repertoire was profiled, and TCRdb retains in-frame clones only, with some absent. The data show roughly 330,000 clones, roughly 90% seen once. The CDR3 totals 14 residues. The germline gives CDR1 MDHEN, CDR2 SYDVKM. J was trimmed by 9 bases and V by 5 bases; bases with no gene match: 8. The source is a man between 25 and 39 years old with COVID-19, enrolled during active disease. The rearrangement joins TRBV28 to TRBJ2-2; TRBD1 matches 8 bases. The sample taken for sequencing was peripheral blood. The CDR3 loop reads CASSQDRANRELFF. DNA of the CDR3: TGTGCCAGCAGTCAGGACAGGGCCAACCGGGAGCTGTTTTTT.